These 23 T cell receptor beta chains were all obtained from the same sample, sequenced in a study of blood T cell repertoires in COVID-19. Assay: immunoSEQ multiplex PCR; the TCRdb copy retains only in-frame clones and omits some. The data show just over 300,000 clones, 89% seen once. Sequenced input: peripheral blood. Source of these receptors: a woman between 25 and 40 years old with COVID-19, enrolled during active disease.

The J gene is TRBJ2-1, the V gene TRBV19; TRBD2 aligns across 8 bases. The ends lost 4 bases at V and 7 bases at J; junction bases unmatched: 6. This CDR3 region has 14 residues. Germline V lookup: CDR1 LNHDA, CDR2 SQIVND (reference sequence). CDR3: CASSSLAGLNEQFF. The CDR3 DNA reads TGTGCCAGTAGTAGTTTAGCGGGGCTTAATGAGCAGTTCTTC.

The chain uses TRBV24-1 and TRBJ2-3; 10 bases are shared with TRBD2. CDR1 and CDR2 from the germline V gene are KGHDR and SFDVKD. J was trimmed by 2 bases and V by 5 bases; bases with no gene match: 6. There are 16 residues in the CDR3. The CDR3 DNA reads TGTGCCACCAGTGCGCAAGCGGGGGGGTACACAGATACGCAGTATTTT. This codes for CATSAQAGGYTDTQYF.

Here the CDR3 reads CASSPSGGGRREQYV. CDR3 nucleotides: TGTGCCAGCAGTCCTAGCGGGGGGGGTCGTCGGGAGCAGTACGTC. The chain employs TRBV28 and TRBJ2-7; 12 bases agree with TRBD2. The CDR3 totals 15 residues. The V segment lost 5 bases and the J segment 7 bases; nucleotides outside the gene matches: 9. Germline V gives CDR1 MDHEN, CDR2 SYDVKM.

This chain links TRBV6-5 with TRBJ1-1, with TRBD1 matching 10 bases. Germline CDR1 reads MNHEY; CDR2 reads SVGAGI. The CDR3 spans 15 residues. The V segment lost 0 bases and the J segment 6 bases; nucleotides outside the gene matches: 4. CDR3 sequence: CASSYSTGGYAEAFF. CDR3 coding DNA: TGTGCCAGCAGTTACTCGACAGGGGGCTATGCTGAAGCTTTCTTT.

The chain employs TRBV6-5 and TRBJ1-3; D unclear. The V end lost 2 bases, the J end lost 4 bases, and 15 bases lay between the germline ends. CDR1 and CDR2 (germline): MNHEY, SVGAGI. The length of the CDR3 is 16 residues. The CDR3 DNA follows: TGTGCCAGCAGTTACAGTGGAGAGTCGACCGGAAACACCATATATTTT. This encodes CASSYSGESTGNTIYF.

The V and J genes are TRBV28 and TRBJ1-3; TRBD1 is a possible D gene (6 bases). V was cut by 5 bases and J by 4 bases, with 12 bases left in between. The CDR3 runs to 14 residues. The germline CDR1 and CDR2 sequences are MDHEN and SYDVKM. The CDR3 DNA reads TGTGCCAGCAGTACAGGGTGGCGAGGAAACACCATATATTTT. Amino acids: CASSTGWRGNTIYF. The full variable domain, its missing parts supplied by reference TRBV28 and TRBJ1-3, is DVKVTQSSRYLVKRTGEKVFLECVQDMDHENMFWYRQDPGLGLRLIYFSYDVKMKEKGDIPEGYSVSREKKERFSLILESASTNQTSMYLCASSTGWRGNTIYFGEGSWLTVV.

The gene calls are TRBV10-2 and TRBJ1-1; D ambiguous. The V gene's germline CDR1 is WSHSY and CDR2 SAAADI. CDR3 length: 15 residues. V shed 3 bases and J shed 2 bases, with 13 bases lying between them. The CDR3 reads CASSDLRTANTEAFF. CDR3 coding DNA: TGCGCCAGCAGTGATCTCCGAACAGCTAACACTGAAGCTTTCTTT.

DNA of the CDR3: TGTGCCAGCAGTGTACCCCTGAGCGGGGCAGGAGCTTACAATGAGCAGTTCTTC. It yields the protein CASSVPLSGAGAYNEQFF. The chain recombines TRBV7-9 with TRBJ2-1; 7 bases map to TRBD2. This CDR3 has 18 residues. The V segment lost 6 bases and the J segment 4 bases; nucleotides outside the gene matches: 18. Germline CDR1 reads SEHNR; CDR2 reads FQNEAQ (reference sequence).

V is TRBV29-1 and J is TRBJ2-5; the D gene is possibly TRBD1 (8 bases). V was clipped by 6 bases and J by 5 bases, with 25 bases between them. CDR3 size: 16 residues. Per germline, CDR1 SQVTM and CDR2 ANQGSEA. The CDR3 coding sequence is TGCAGCGTGCTCCCGCCCCGGACAGGGCGGGGGGAGACCCAGTACTTC. This sequence encodes CSVLPPRTGRGETQYF.

In DNA, the CDR3 is TGTGCCAGCACCCCGGGCAGGGGGCTCTCCTACGAGCAGTACGTC. It codes for CASTPGRGLSYEQYV. The genes are TRBV2 and TRBJ2-7; TRBD1 agrees at 8 bases. The CDR3 extends over 15 amino acids. CDR1 and CDR2 (germline): SNHLY, FYNNEI. Trimming cost V 7 bases and J 0 bases; bases outside gene matches: 8.

This clone was found a few times. This chain joins TRBV7-9 and TRBJ2-7; D uncertain. The CDR3 is 12 residues long. CDR1 SEHNR and CDR2 FQNEAQ come from the germline V gene (reference sequence). V lost 2 bases and J 1 base, leaving 3 bases between the germline ends. The CDR3 DNA follows: TGTGCCAGCAGCTTACAGTCCTACGAGCAGTACTTC. Translated: CASSLQSYEQYF.

The chain links TRBV7-8 to TRBJ1-2; 8 nucleotides agree with TRBD1. This CDR3 has 14 amino acids. J was trimmed by 7 bases and V by 3 bases; bases with no gene match: 7. Germline V gene data show CDR1 as SGHVS and CDR2 as FQNEAQ. In nucleotides, the CDR3 is TGTGCCAGCAGCTTGCTGACAGGGGAATCTGGCTACACCTTC. Its translation: CASSLLTGESGYTF.

The chain carries TRBV10-2 and TRBJ2-1; D is undetermined. The V gene lost 0 bases and the J gene lost 9 bases, with 12 bases spanning the gap. The germline gives CDR1 WSHSY, CDR2 SAAADI. The CDR3 loop spans 14 amino acids. For the CDR3, the DNA is TGCGCCAGCAGTGAGTCCGGCCTTGGCGGTGAGCAGTTCTTC. Its protein is CASSESGLGGEQFF.

The sample holds a few counts of this clone. The CDR3 loop is CAISIGLAGEYEQYV. CDR3 sequence (DNA): TGTGCCATCAGTATAGGACTAGCGGGGGAGTACGAGCAGTACGTC. The genes are TRBV10-3 and TRBJ2-7, with 13 bases matching TRBD2. The CDR3 has 15 amino acids. The J segment lost 4 bases and the V segment lost 5 bases, leaving 5 bases of the junction unmatched. Germline loops: CDR1 ENHRY, CDR2 SYGVKD.

The rearrangement joins TRBV6-2 or TRBV6-3 to TRBJ2-1; 9 nucleotides agree with TRBD2. In germline, CDR1 is MNHEY, CDR2 SVGEGT. The CDR3 is made up of 15 amino acids. Trimming at V came to 6 bases and at J to 5 bases, leaving 8 bases not matched to a gene. CDR3 region: CASSPGTSPNNEQFF. The DNA of the CDR3 is TGTGCCAGCAGCCCTGGGACTAGCCCCAACAATGAGCAGTTCTTC.

This chain links TRBV19 with TRBJ2-2; maybe TRBD2 (5 bases). CDR3 size: 13 residues. V gave up 6 bases and J gave up 6 bases, with 11 bases separating them. CDR1 and CDR2 from the germline V gene are LNHDA and SQIVND (reference sequence). The CDR3 sequence: CASSPREPGELFF. CDR3 DNA sequence: TGTGCCAGTAGCCCTCGGGAACCCGGGGAGCTGTTTTTT.

As to this clone: One end of the junction varies from germline; a read error may be responsible. The chain is built from TRBV2 and TRBJ1-2, with unresolved D. Per the germline V gene, CDR1 is SNHLY and CDR2 is FYNNEI. The length of the CDR3 is 14 residues. The chain's CDR3 is CASTEARLGADFSF. CDR3 nucleotide sequence: TGTGCCAGCACCGAAGCTCGTCTCGGCGCTGACTTTTCGTTC.

This clone was detected only once. V gene TRBV24-1 combines with J gene TRBJ1-5; perhaps TRBD1 as D (6 bases). The CDR3 spans 16 residues. V gave up 2 bases and J gave up 0 bases, with 10 bases separating them. Looked up from germline, CDR1 is KGHDR and CDR2 is SFDVKD. CDR3 DNA sequence: TGTGCCACCAGTGATTACAGGGCATATAGCAATCAGCCCCAGCATTTT. It translates to CATSDYRAYSNQPQHF.

There are a few counts of this clone. The chain combines TRBV6-5 with TRBJ2-7; 11 positions agree with TRBD2. Germline V gene sequence: CDR1 MNHEY, CDR2 SVGAGI. V lost 6 bases, J lost 7 bases, and 5 bases stayed unmatched. The CDR3 sequence is 13 residues long. The CDR3 bases are TGTGCCAGCAGCCTAGCGGGGGGCTGGGAGCAGTACGTC. Its protein is CASSLAGGWEQYV.

J is TRBJ2-5 and V is TRBV3-1 (or the pseudogene TRBV3-2); D not certain. V was pared by 0 bases and J by 5 bases, with 7 bases between. Germline CDR1 reads LGHDT; CDR2 reads YNNKEL (reference sequence). This CDR3 spans 13 amino acids. CDR3 amino acids: CASSQDRWETQYF. The CDR3 DNA reads as TGTGCCAGCAGCCAAGATCGGTGGGAGACCCAGTACTTC.

The chain recombines TRBV7-6 with TRBJ2-3; tentative D call: TRBD1 (6 bases). V was shortened by 1 base and J by 4 bases, with 18 bases between the two germline ends. The CDR3 spans 17 residues. Germline CDR1 is SGHVS and CDR2 is FNYEAQ. The DNA for the CDR3 is TGTGCCAGCAGCTTAGATGTCCCCACAGGGTCGGCAGATACGCAGTATTTT. This sequence encodes CASSLDVPTGSADTQYF. Using reference TRBV7-6 and TRBJ2-3 for the parts outside the CDR3, the full variable domain is GAGVSQSPRYKVTKRGQDVALRCDPISGHVSLYWYRQALGQGPEFLTYFNYEAQQDKSGLPNDRFSAERPEGSISTLTIQRTEQRDSAMYRCASSLDVPTGSADTQYFGPGTRLTVL.

This chain connects TRBV5-1 to TRBJ1-1; D is perhaps TRBD1 (5 bases). The CDR3 is 14 residues long. Germline CDR1 SGHRS, CDR2 YFSETQ. V was shortened by 4 bases and J by 1 base, with 11 bases between the two germline ends. The CDR3 here is CASSPEGANTEAFF. The CDR3 nucleotides read TGCGCCAGCAGCCCTGAAGGGGCGAACACTGAAGCTTTCTTT.

The chain couples TRBV2 to TRBJ2-1; TRBD2 matches at 9 bases. Germline V gene sequence: CDR1 SNHLY, CDR2 FYNNEI. The CDR3 runs to 14 residues. V lost 6 bases and J lost 5; bases outside the gene matches: 5. The CDR3 is CASRGGLANNEQFF. CDR3 nucleotide sequence: TGTGCCAGCAGGGGCGGACTAGCGAACAATGAGCAGTTCTTC.